The 2 T cell receptor beta chains listed next were all sequenced from one sample in a study of blood T cells in healthy people across ages. Next came a second PCR, run for about 7 to 12 cycles, which used a sample-barcoded 5' primer along with a J-beta primer mix. One entry per CDR3 protein results from TCRdb running MiXCR on the 5' RACE reads. The sample lists 1 million to 1.2 million distinct CDR3 sequences; less than 45% were seen once. Material: blood. The receptors derive from a man younger than 35 in good health.

The chain joins TRBV4-1 to TRBJ1-2; no definite D call. The germline V gene encodes CDR1 MGHRA and CDR2 YSYEKL. Trimming cost V 7 bases and J 4 bases, with 19 bases left between them. This CDR3 spans 15 amino acids. CDR3 sequence reads: CASTLRGSGVYGYTF. DNA of the CDR3: TGCGCCAGCACCTTAAGAGGGTCAGGAGTCTATGGCTACACCTTC.

This clonotype was counted a few times. CDR3 region: CASSDISGGKETQYF. The CDR3 DNA sequence: TGTGCCAGCAGTGATATATCGGGGGGTAAAGAGACCCAGTACTTC. This chain joins TRBV6-1 and TRBJ2-5; 7 bases align to TRBD2. This CDR3 is built from 15 residues. V lost 3 bases and J lost 3; bases outside the gene matches: 7. The germline gives CDR1 MNHNS, CDR2 SASEGT.